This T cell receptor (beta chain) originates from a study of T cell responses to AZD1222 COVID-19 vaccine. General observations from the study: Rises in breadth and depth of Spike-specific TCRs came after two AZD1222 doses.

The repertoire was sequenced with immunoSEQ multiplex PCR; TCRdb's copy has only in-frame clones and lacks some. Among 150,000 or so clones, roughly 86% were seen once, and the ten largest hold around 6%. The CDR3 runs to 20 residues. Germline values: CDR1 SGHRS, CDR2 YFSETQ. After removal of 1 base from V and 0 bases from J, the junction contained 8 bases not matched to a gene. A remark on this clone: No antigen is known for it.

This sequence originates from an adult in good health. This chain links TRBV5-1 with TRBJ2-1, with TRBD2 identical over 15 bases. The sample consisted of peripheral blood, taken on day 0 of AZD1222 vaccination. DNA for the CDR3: TGCGCCAGCAGCTTGAGCCCCGGGACTAGCGGGAGGAGCTCCTACAATGAGCAGTTCTTC. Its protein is CASSLSPGTSGRSSYNEQFF.